Below, one T cell receptor beta chain is given with its context. Its antigen target is currently unknown. Within one base of it there is no much larger clone, and no base qualities were kept. A patient counted as having stable Graves' hyperthyroidism if no progression to ophthalmopathy occurred over 18 months of follow-up. Hyperthyroidism patients were newly diagnosed, with disease duration under 2 months, and aged 18 to 65 years. The study excluded patients with uncontrolled infections, other autoimmune diseases, pregnancy or lactation. Diagnoses were established on the basis of clinical symptoms, serum thyroxine and TRAb, thyroid ultrasound, and orbital computed tomography. PBMCs were separated from 7.5 to 10 ml of fresh peripheral blood using Ficoll-Paque density gradient centrifugation. Total RNA was extracted using Trizol reagent, and RNA quality was assessed on an Agilent 2100 Bioanalyzer. Amplification of TCR beta CDR3 regions was carried out from RNA transcripts. The first round of RT-PCR for the TCR CDR3 was performed with the HTBI primer set and the Qiagen OneStep RT-PCR kit. Libraries were constructed in a second round of multiplex PCR, after which size selection and purification were performed. Paired-end sequencing of the libraries was performed with 100 bp reads on an Illumina HiSeq2000. The paper's data handling went like this. SOAPnuke was used to process the raw data, with reads discarded if the reads contained adapters or uncalled bases, had a mean Phred below 15, or lacked an exact constant-primer or identifier match. COPE v1.2.5 was used to merge the high-quality paired reads, and each unique nucleotide sequence was defined as a clonotype. MiTCR v1.1 was used to align the clonotypes against IMGT TRBV, TRBD and TRBJ reference segments. Only V-J combinations with frequency above 0.0001, covering 99% to 99.2% of repertoires, were analysed. The TCS score was defined as F50 (clonal expansion) divided by E x V (chaos), with BLOSUM62-based TCRdist calculated between CDR3 peptides within each V-J. Welch's t-statistics and random forest reduced 500 to 550 V-J features to about 12, which were used in a naive Bayes classifier (R e1071). TCRdb reran the public reads through fastp at Q25 and MiXCR, keeping productive beta chains. CDR3 protein sequences are deduplicated, and each keeps its most common genes and DNA. The V and J calls come from TCRdb's annotation, not from the publication. The table for this sample lists about 620,000 distinct CDR3 sequences; 15% to 20% of them were counted only once. The ten largest make up approximately 3.9% of the sample.

Trimming removed 3 bases from V and 5 bases from J, leaving 13 bases between the germline ends. Looking up the germline V gene yields CDR1 LGHNA and CDR2 YNFKEQ. Inclusive of the bounding cysteine and phenylalanine, the CDR3 is 14 residues long. Only the CDR3 region is kept as DNA, spanning 42 bases read in frame from base 1. This record belongs to a study of T cells in Graves' hyperthyroidism and ophthalmopathy (dated by TCRdb to the late 2010s). In the study overall: Peripheral blood was sampled at the time of initial diagnosis, prior to any treatment. A discovery cohort of about a hundred patients, approximately 45 with Graves' ophthalmopathy and approximately 57 with stable Graves' hyperthyroidism, was used to find distinguishing TCR V-J signatures. Prospective prediction of ophthalmopathy was tested in an independent validation cohort of 18 to 20 hyperthyroidism patients and 15 to 17 patients who later progressed to ophthalmopathy. The 100 or so discovery patients were divided at random into training and test sets in a 7:3 ratio. The study also compared thyroid tissue and blood T-cell repertoires from several Graves' hyperthyroidism patients. After sampling, hyperthyroidism patients received methimazole starting at 30 mg daily, and ophthalmopathy patients received high-dose intravenous methylprednisolone. The paper describes TCR Vbeta CDR3 sequencing of more than 120 peripheral blood samples, made up of 43 ophthalmopathy patients, roughly 80 hyperthyroidism patients and around 17 progressor patients. Overall results and qualifications from the work: In cross-validation, a model built on a 13 V-J signature told ophthalmopathy apart from stable hyperthyroidism with roughly 87% sensitivity and about 81% specificity, and in testing the same model reached 80%/75%. In validation, progression to ophthalmopathy was predicted by the model with roughly 71% sensitivity and 72.22% specificity, a median of around 6.5 months before onset. Sample size was not statistically predetermined, and blinding of investigators to group allocation was not performed. Most expanded thyroid clonotypes (frequency above 0.001) were also detected in blood, suggesting blood repertoires may reflect thyroid immune responses.

The sequence derives from a woman younger than 45 with Graves' hyperthyroidism. The specimen was blood. The V and J genes are TRBV4-2 and TRBJ1-1; perhaps TRBD1 is the D gene, with 6 bases matching. The nucleotide sequence is TGTGCCAGCAGCCAGCCGGGACACCGAACTGAAGCTTTCTTT. This codes for CASSQPGHRTEAFF.